This TCR beta chain appears in the sequencing data of a study of CD8 T cells in Susac syndrome. Overall study context: Patients with Susac syndrome were therapy-naive, on corticosteroids, or on intravenous immunoglobulin alone at the time that blood was drawn.

Random hexamers were used to reverse transcribe 0.5 to 1 ug of RNA. An immunoSEQ multiplex PCR amplified TCR beta CDR3 over 54 Vbeta and 13 Jbeta. One entry per CDR3 protein, called by TCRdb with MiXCR from the immunoSEQ multiplex PCR reads. The table includes around 170,000 distinct CDR3 sequences, 85% to 95% detected once. Through negative isolation, CD4+ and CD8+ T cells were obtained, while TEMRA cells were enriched using FACS. Germline V gene sequence: CDR1 MGHDK, CDR2 SYGVNS. V was shortened by 1 base and J by 6 bases, with 12 bases between the two germline ends. The CDR3 runs 14 residues. The receptor comes from a human donor with Susac syndrome. Sequencing was done on a sample of CD4+ T cells from PBMCs. The chain has TRBV25-1 and TRBJ1-2, with D maybe TRBD1 (6 bases). CDR3 DNA sequence: TGTGCCAGCAGTGAATGGGCAGGGGTTGATGGCTACACCTTC. This gives the protein CASSEWAGVDGYTF.